The T cell receptor beta chain under discussion was sequenced for a study of T cell responses to AZD1222 COVID-19 vaccine. Only in-frame clones appear in the TCRdb table, and some are missing; sequencing was by immunoSEQ multiplex PCR. The table includes 150,000 to 200,000 clones, roughly 88% detected once. This CDR3 comprises 17 residues. Between the trimmed V and J ends, which lost 3 bases and 2 bases, there was a span of 14 bases. Germline V gene lookup returns CDR1 LNHDA and CDR2 SQIVND (reference sequence). Sample: peripheral blood, taken 28 days after the second AZD1222 dose. The source is an adult who received the AZD1222 COVID-19 vaccine. The chain recombines TRBV19 with TRBJ2-6; either TRBD1 or TRBD2 may fit D (6 bases each). The CDR3 reads CASSMRGAGAGANVLTF. As DNA, the CDR3 is TGTGCCAGTAGTATGAGGGGGGCAGGCGCTGGGGCCAACGTCCTGACTTTC. Full variable domain (outside the CDR3, taken from reference TRBV19 and TRBJ2-6): DGGITQSPKYLFRKEGQNVTLSCEQNLNHDAMYWYRQDPGQGLRLIYYSQIVNDFQKGDIAEGYSVSREKKESFPLTVTSAQKNPTAFYLCASSMRGAGAGANVLTFGAGSRLTVL.